This passage covers 31 T cell receptor beta chains from one sample sequenced in a study of type 1 regulatory T cells. Study-wide results and limits: Tr1 cells had a more restricted TCR repertoire than non-Tr1 cells.

Each CDR3 protein gets one entry after TCRdb re-called the reads with MiXCR. The sample records about 71,000 distinct CDR3 sequences, less than 25% being singletons. Their specific antigens are unknown. The sample comprised cultured type 1 regulatory T (Tr1) cells, either the whole culture or a sorted fraction (not recorded which). All receptors come from a human donor in good health.

The chain is built from TRBV5-1 and TRBJ1-1; D perhaps matches TRBD1 (5 bases). CDR3 length equals 13 residues. Germline V gene lookup returns CDR1 SGHRS and CDR2 YFSETQ. V lost 4 bases and J 1 base, leaving 8 bases between the germline ends. The CDR3: CASSPTANTEAFF. For the CDR3, the DNA is TGCGCCAGCAGCCCGACAGCGAACACTGAAGCTTTCTTT.

J is TRBJ1-2 and V is TRBV4-2; TRBD1 matches at 7 bases. CDR3 length: 14 residues. Germline V gives CDR1 LGHNA, CDR2 YNFKEQ. Unmatched junction bases numbered 14, after V lost 8 bases and J lost 8 bases. The CDR3 reads CASDRAGGSKGYTF. CDR3 sequence (DNA): TGTGCCAGCGATAGGGCAGGGGGTTCGAAAGGCTACACCTTC.

The chain uses TRBV5-1 and TRBJ2-1, with a tentative D call TRBD2 (5 bases). The CDR3 is made up of 17 amino acids. V lost 0 bases to trimming and J lost 0 bases, with 13 bases between them. The V gene's germline CDR1 is SGHRS and CDR2 YFSETQ. CDR3 in amino acids: CASSLGAGPSSYNEQFF. For the CDR3, the DNA is TGCGCCAGCAGCTTGGGGGCGGGCCCGAGCTCCTACAATGAGCAGTTCTTC.

The rearrangement uses TRBV12-3 or TRBV12-4 and TRBJ1-1; tentatively, D is TRBD1 (5 bases). Trimming shortened V by 6 bases and J by 9 bases, and 17 bases separated the two germline ends. The length of the CDR3 is 13 residues. The CDR3: CASSPTDREKAFF. In DNA, the CDR3 is TGTGCCAGCAGCCCAACCGACAGAGAAAAAGCTTTCTTT.

The chain carries TRBV7-4 and TRBJ1-5; the match to TRBD1 covers 10 bases. The CDR3 has 18 amino acids. Germline-derived CDR1 and CDR2 are SGHVT and SQSDAQ. V dropped 3 bases and J dropped 1; count of bases not matched to a gene: 9. CDR3 sequence (DNA): TGTGCCAGCAGCTTCGGGACAGGGGTTTTAAAGAGCAATCAGCCCCAGCATTTT. It specifies CASSFGTGVLKSNQPQHF.

This clonotype was recorded at least ten times. The chain joins TRBV18 to TRBJ2-7, with TRBD1 as a possible D gene (7 bases). Germline values: CDR1 KGHSH, CDR2 LQKENI. This CDR3 has 14 residues. Trimming removed 3 bases from V and 5 bases from J, with 14 bases in between. The DNA for the CDR3 is TGTGCCAGCTCACCCAGGGGGGCTGTGCACGAGCAGTACTTC. Amino acids: CASSPRGAVHEQYF.

This clonotype was recorded at least ten times. The genes are TRBV7-2 and TRBJ2-7, with a possible D match to TRBD2 (5 bases). This CDR3 region has 13 residues. The germline CDR1 and CDR2 sequences are SGHTA and FQGNSA. Trimming left V 1 base short and J 5 bases short, with 9 bases between. The CDR3 nucleotides read TGTGCCAGCAGCTTAGTGGCCGGGGACGAGCAGTACTTC. Residues: CASSLVAGDEQYF.

This chain joins TRBV18 and TRBJ2-7; 9 bases fit TRBD1. There are 16 residues in the CDR3. V lost 5 bases, J lost 2 bases, and 10 bases stayed unmatched. CDR1 and CDR2 from the germline V gene are KGHSH and LQKENI. CDR3 nucleotide sequence: TGTGCCAGCTCATCACAACAACAGGGGGCCGCCTACGAGCAGTACTTC. Its protein is CASSSQQQGAAYEQYF.

This clonotype was detected many times. The chain couples TRBV28 to TRBJ1-5; D perhaps matches TRBD1 (5 bases). Trimming took off 5 bases at V and 16 bases at J, with 24 bases between the two ends. Germline V gene data show CDR1 as MDHEN and CDR2 as SYDVKM. CDR3 length: 14 residues. The CDR3 coding sequence is TGTGCCAGCAGTCCTACGACGACCAGACAGAGTCTCCATTTT. It yields the protein CASSPTTTRQSLHF.

This clonotype has a handful of counts. The chain links TRBV3-1 to TRBJ2-3; 8 bases match TRBD1. CDR1 LGHDT and CDR2 YNNKEL come from the germline V gene (reference sequence). The CDR3 is 15 residues long. Unmatched junction bases numbered 5, after V lost 1 base and J lost 5 bases. The CDR3 DNA sequence: TGTGCCAGCAGCCAAGGGAGGACAGGGAGAGATACGCAGTATTTT. Translation gives CASSQGRTGRDTQYF.

The chain employs TRBV20-1 and TRBJ2-1; D unclear. Trimming left V 0 bases short and J 0 bases short, with 12 bases between. This CDR3 is built from 16 residues. The germline CDR1 and CDR2 sequences are DFQATT and SNEGSKA (reference sequence). The CDR3 here is CSARDIGRPSYNEQFF. The CDR3 DNA is TGCAGTGCTAGAGATATAGGGCGGCCCTCCTACAATGAGCAGTTCTTC.

This chain links TRBV6-6 with TRBJ1-1; D unclear. Germline V gene lookup returns CDR1 MNHNY and CDR2 SVGAGI (reference sequence). The CDR3 extends over 13 amino acids. V lost 6 bases, J lost 3 bases, and 11 bases lay in between. CDR3 bases: TGTGCCAGCAGCAACCAAGGGTACACTGAAGCTTTCTTT. Its translation is CASSNQGYTEAFF.

The chain recombines TRBV30 with TRBJ2-1, with 10 bases fitting TRBD2. CDR1 is GTSNPN and CDR2 is SVGIG in the germline V gene (reference sequence). This CDR3 contains 11 residues. The V gene end was trimmed by 4 bases and the J gene end by 12 bases; junction bases not matched to a gene: 3. The CDR3 sequence: CAWTSGSLQFF. DNA for the CDR3: TGTGCCTGGACTAGCGGGAGTTTGCAGTTCTTC.

A few counts support this clonotype. The chain recombines TRBV7-9 with TRBJ2-1, with D possibly matching TRBD1 (6 bases). Looked up from germline, CDR1 is SEHNR and CDR2 is FQNEAQ (reference sequence). The CDR3 has 16 residues. V lost 5 bases and J lost 5, with 19 bases in between. In DNA, the CDR3 is TGTGCCAGCAGCCCTTTCAAAGGGGGTTGGGACAATGAGCAGTTCTTC. Its protein is CASSPFKGGWDNEQFF.

The V and J genes are TRBV20-1 and TRBJ2-3; the D gene is possibly TRBD1 (6 bases). Germline V gives CDR1 DFQATT, CDR2 SNEGSKA (reference sequence). V was cut by 4 bases and J by 2 bases, with 16 bases left in between. The CDR3 is 15 amino acids. The DNA of the CDR3 is TGCAGTGCTAAGATAGACAGGAGGATCACAGATACGCAGTATTTT. Translation gives CSAKIDRRITDTQYF.

With respect to this clonotype: Germline is not matched at one junction end, which may reflect a read error. The chain carries TRBV4-2 and TRBJ2-1; 7 positions match TRBD2. This CDR3 comprises 16 residues. Germline CDR1 is LGHNA and CDR2 is YNFKEQ. The CDR3 DNA follows: TGTGCCGGCAGCGCCCGGGAGCGGGGCTCCTACAATGAGCAGTTCTTC. Its translation is CAGSARERGSYNEQFF.

Regarding this clonotype: A much larger clone lies one base from this, so it may be a read error. This chain joins TRBV29-1 and TRBJ1-5; no firm D call. Germline CDR1 is SQVTM and CDR2 is ANQGSEA. Trimming pared 3 bases from V and 3 bases from J, leaving 12 bases between. The CDR3 length is 14 residues. As DNA, the CDR3 is TGCAGCGTTGATAAGGACGGAGCCAATCAGCCCCAGCATTTT. The encoded protein is CSVDKDGANQPQHF.

The chain combines TRBV20-1 with TRBJ2-7; D is unresolved. CDR1 is DFQATT, CDR2 SNEGSKA, per germline (reference sequence). The V gene lost 0 bases and the J gene lost 2 bases, with 14 bases spanning the gap. CDR3 length equals 15 residues. The CDR3 DNA is TGCAGTGCTAGAGACGATCAGCGTACCACCTACGAGCAGTACTTC. Translated: CSARDDQRTTYEQYF.

This clonotype was detected only a few times. This chain joins TRBV12-3 or TRBV12-4 and TRBJ2-5; TRBD2 agrees at 7 bases. V shed 7 bases and J 1 base; nucleotides not matched to a gene: 6. The CDR3 length is 14 residues. CDR3 loop: CASTKRGSQETQYF. The CDR3 nucleotides read TGTGCCAGCACCAAACGCGGGAGCCAAGAGACCCAGTACTTC.

The rearrangement uses TRBV27 and TRBJ2-7, with D perhaps assigned TRBD1 or TRBD2 (5 bases each). CDR3 length: 12 residues. The germline gives CDR1 MNHEY, CDR2 SMNVEV (reference sequence). V lost 11 bases, J lost 4 bases, and 15 bases lay in between. The chain's CDR3 is CARNSGRYEQYF. The CDR3 DNA sequence: TGTGCCCGAAACTCGGGGCGATACGAGCAGTACTTC.

The table lists this clonotype with many counts. V gene TRBV11-3 combines with J gene TRBJ2-5, with 7 bases aligning to TRBD2. This CDR3 has 15 residues. Looked up from germline, CDR1 is SGHNT and CDR2 is YENEEA. J gave up 5 bases and V 9 bases, and 15 bases lay outside the gene matches. This CDR3 is CARPSPGLKGETQYF. The CDR3 bases are TGTGCCAGACCATCTCCGGGACTAAAAGGGGAGACCCAGTACTTC.

The chain combines TRBV5-1 with TRBJ2-1; 15 positions agree with TRBD2. Looked up from germline, CDR1 is SGHRS and CDR2 is YFSETQ. The CDR3 extends over 14 amino acids. After removal of 7 bases from V and 9 bases from J, the junction contained 5 bases not matched to a gene. The CDR3, as DNA: TGCGCCAGCTGGGGACTAGCGGGAGGCGGTGAGCAGTTCTTC. This translates into CASWGLAGGGEQFF.

A few counts support this clonotype. V gene TRBV5-4 combines with J gene TRBJ1-1, with D unclear. The CDR3 is 14 amino acids. Germline CDR1 is SGHNT and CDR2 is YYREEE (reference sequence). Trimming took off 0 bases at V and 1 base at J, with 7 bases between the two ends. The CDR3 region is CASSLGAANTEAFF. The CDR3 DNA follows: TGTGCCAGCAGCTTGGGTGCGGCGAACACTGAAGCTTTCTTT.

J is TRBJ1-2 and V is TRBV28, with D possibly being TRBD1 (6 bases). The CDR3 sequence is 12 residues long. V lost 7 bases to trimming and J lost 6 bases, with 12 bases between them. CDR1 is MDHEN, CDR2 SYDVKM, per germline. The CDR3 DNA sequence: TGTGCCAGCAAGAGGGGGATTAATGGCTACACCTTC. Protein: CASKRGINGYTF.

This clonotype was observed at least ten times. The V and J genes are TRBV20-1 and TRBJ2-4, with D maybe TRBD2 (5 bases). The CDR3 runs to 17 residues. Germline lookup yields CDR1 DFQATT and CDR2 SNEGSKA (reference sequence). The V end lost 1 base, the J end lost 0 bases, and 16 bases lay between the germline ends. CDR3 loop: CSARGPVRVLAKNIQYF. CDR3 DNA sequence: TGCAGTGCTAGAGGCCCTGTGCGGGTTTTAGCCAAAAACATTCAGTACTTC.

This clonotype was seen only a few times. The chain combines TRBV5-1 with TRBJ2-7; 8 nucleotides agree with TRBD2. The ends lost 0 bases at V and 3 bases at J; junction bases unmatched: 5. This CDR3 comprises 15 residues. From germline, CDR1 is SGHRS and CDR2 YFSETQ. DNA of the CDR3: TGCGCCAGCAGCTTGGCGAGCGGGAGTAGCTACGAGCAGTACTTC. This codes for CASSLASGSSYEQYF.

The genes are TRBV5-1 and TRBJ2-1; D not resolved. The V end was cut by 0 bases, the J end by 7 bases, with 11 bases between. The CDR3 is 14 residues long. From germline, CDR1 is SGHRS and CDR2 YFSETQ. The CDR3 coding sequence is TGCGCCAGCAGCTTGGAGGGTGGGTGGAATGAGCAGTTCTTC. Its protein product is CASSLEGGWNEQFF.

The chain recombines TRBV11-2 with TRBJ2-5, with 8 bases fitting TRBD1. The V gene's germline CDR1 is SGHAT and CDR2 FQNNGV. The trim removed 3 bases at V and 4 bases at J, leaving 1 base unmatched. The CDR3 consists of 13 residues. The CDR3 sequence is CASSFGQGETQYF. In nucleotides, the CDR3 is TGTGCCAGCAGCTTTGGACAGGGAGAGACCCAGTACTTC.

The sample holds a few counts of this clonotype. V usage is TRBV5-1 and J usage is TRBJ1-4; D remains ambiguous. Germline assignment: CDR1 SGHRS and CDR2 YFSETQ. V lost 3 bases and J lost 10, with 19 bases in between. CDR3 size: 15 residues. The CDR3 DNA reads as TGCGCCAGCAGCTCCAATGACCAGAGAGGCGGAAAACTGTTTTTT. It yields the protein CASSSNDQRGGKLFF.

This clonotype was counted between two and nine times. This chain links TRBV20-1 with TRBJ2-3, with 7 bases fitting TRBD1. V shed 4 bases, J shed 4 bases, and the junction held 14 bases outside the gene matches. The CDR3 consists of 16 residues. Germline lookup yields CDR1 DFQATT and CDR2 SNEGSKA (reference sequence). CDR3 in amino acids: CSATSPGTAKSDTQYF. In DNA form, the CDR3 reads TGCAGTGCTACGTCCCCCGGGACAGCGAAATCAGATACGCAGTATTTT.

Points on this clonotype: Germline and junction disagree at one end, which may indicate a read error. The rearrangement uses TRBV7-2 and TRBJ1-2; tentative D call: TRBD1 (5 bases). Germline V gene data show CDR1 as SGHTA and CDR2 as FQGNSA. The CDR3 length is 15 residues. The CDR3 nucleotides read TGCGCCAGCAGCTTGGAATCGGGGACCTTAATCGGCTACACCTTC. This codes for CASSLESGTLIGYTF.